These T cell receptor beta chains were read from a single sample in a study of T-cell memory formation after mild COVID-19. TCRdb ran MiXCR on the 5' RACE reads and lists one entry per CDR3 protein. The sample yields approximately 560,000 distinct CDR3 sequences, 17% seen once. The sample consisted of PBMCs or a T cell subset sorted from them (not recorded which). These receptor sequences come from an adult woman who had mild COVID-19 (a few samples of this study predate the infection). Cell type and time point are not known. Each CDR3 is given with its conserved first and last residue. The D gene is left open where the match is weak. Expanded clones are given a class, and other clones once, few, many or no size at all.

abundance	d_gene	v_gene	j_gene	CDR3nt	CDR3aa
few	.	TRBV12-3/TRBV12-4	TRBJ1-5	TGTGCCAGCAGTTTAGTTTTAGGGGTTAATCAGCCCCAGCATTTT	CASSLVLGVNQPQHF
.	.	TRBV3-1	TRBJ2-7	TGTGCCAGCAGCCAAAAGGGACCGGGGTACGAGCAGTACTTC	CASSQKGPGYEQYF
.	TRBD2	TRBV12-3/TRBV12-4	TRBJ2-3	TGTGCCAGCAGTTTAGCGCGCAGCGGGGGTATGGATACGCAGTATTTT	CASSLARSGGMDTQYF
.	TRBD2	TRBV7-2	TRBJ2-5	TGTGCCAGCAGCTTGGGACTAGCGGAGGAAGAGACCCAGTACTTC	CASSLGLAEEETQYF
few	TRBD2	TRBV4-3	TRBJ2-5	TGCGCCAGCAGCCGCCTCTCGGCCAAGCTAGCGGGAGTACGGGAGACCCAGTACTTC	CASSRLSAKLAGVRETQYF
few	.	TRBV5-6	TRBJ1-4	TGTGCCAGCAGCTTGGACGATGAAAAACTGTTTTTT	CASSLDDEKLFF
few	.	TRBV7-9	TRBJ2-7	TGTGCCAGCAGCCCCCAAAAACTAAGGACGGCCCACTCCTACGAGCAGTACTTC	CASSPQKLRTAHSYEQYF
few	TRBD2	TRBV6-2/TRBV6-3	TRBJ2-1	TGTGCCAGCATGGGTAGCGGGAGGAGGAATGAGCAGTTCTTC	CASMGSGRRNEQFF
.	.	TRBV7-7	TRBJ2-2	TGTGCTAGCAGACCGCGGACTGGCAGCTACGGGGAGCTGTTTTTT	CASRPRTGSYGELFF
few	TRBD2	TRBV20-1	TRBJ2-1	TGCAGTGCTATCGGGACTAGCGTTTACAATGAGCAGTTCTTC	CSAIGTSVYNEQFF
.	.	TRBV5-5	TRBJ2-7	TGTGCCAGCAGCACCCGGGACTCGAGCTCCTACGAGCAGTACTTC	CASSTRDSSSYEQYF
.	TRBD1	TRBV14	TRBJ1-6	TGTGCCAGCAGCCGGGCGGTCAGGGGGAATTCACCCCTCCACTTT	CASSRAVRGNSPLHF
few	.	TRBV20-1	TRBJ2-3	TGCAGTGCTAGCAACCCCGGGGGCATGTTAGATACGCAGTATTTT	CSASNPGGMLDTQYF
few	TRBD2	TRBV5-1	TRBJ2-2	TGCGCCAGCAGAACTAGCGAGGTGAATGGGGAGCTGTTTTTT	CASRTSEVNGELFF
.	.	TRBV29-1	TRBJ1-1	TGCAGCGTTGCTAGGGGCTTAGGCACTGAAGCTTTCTTT	CSVARGLGTEAFF
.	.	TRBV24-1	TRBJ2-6	TGTGCCACCAGTGATTCGCGGCAGGGTAGGAGCTCTGGGGCCAACGTCCTGACTTTC	CATSDSRQGRSSGANVLTF
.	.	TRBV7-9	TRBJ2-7	TGTGCCAGCAGCTCCGGGACGGAAACCGCCTCGGAGTACGAGCAGTACTTC	CASSSGTETASEYEQYF
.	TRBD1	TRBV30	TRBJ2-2	TGTGCCTGGAGCGTTCACGACAGGGACACCGGGGAGCTGTTTTTT	CAWSVHDRDTGELFF